Given below is one TCR beta chain in context. Its antigen is as yet unknown. One junction end disagrees with the germline gene, perhaps due to a read error. The source of the sample is a study of CD8 T cells in ankylosing spondylitis. The CDR3 totals 15 residues. Germline V gene data show CDR1 as SGHRS and CDR2 as YFSETQ. Whole-study results and caveats: Disease-associated clonotypes exhibited CD8+ identity and were relatively infrequent in peripheral blood. Matched ankylosing spondylitis synovial fluid reportedly contained a significantly enriched population of disease-linked clones. What seemed typical of ankylosing spondylitis blood was a TCR beta motif built from about eight highly homologous variants.

TCRdb recomputed calls from the 5' RACE reads with MiXCR, one row per CDR3 protein. The sample comprises some 140,000 distinct CDR3 sequences, about an eighth of which are singletons, and around 4.3% rests with the top ten. This receptor was identified in a female donor with ankylosing spondylitis or in good health (not recorded which). V gene TRBV5-1 combines with J gene TRBJ1-1, with D uncertain. The specimen sequenced was blood, either unsorted or a sorted T cell fraction (not recorded which). In DNA, the CDR3 is TGCGCCACCAGCTTGGAGGCGTCAGTAGGCACTGAAGCGTTCTTT. This translates into CATSLEASVGTEAFF. The full variable domain, in which reference TRBV5-1 and TRBJ1-1 provide the parts outside the CDR3, is KAGVTQTPRYLIKTRGQQVTLSCSPISGHRSVSWYQQTPGQGLQFLFEYFSETQRNKGNFPGRFSGRQFSNSRSEMNVSTLELGDSALYLCATSLEASVGTEAFFGQGTRLTVV.